Below, 20 T cell receptor beta chains from the same sample are listed, as sequenced in a study of T cell repertoires in cytomegalovirus infection. Their specific antigens are unknown. TCRdb re-called the reads with MiXCR, one entry per CDR3 protein. This table holds a few hundred thousand distinct CDR3 sequences, 40% found once. Specimen: cultured PBMCs, collected from culture after CMV antigen stimulation. Source of these receptors: a human donor in good health (CMV status not recorded). Some clones in this sample may be carry-over from other donors' samples.

The rearrangement joins TRBV7-8 to TRBJ1-2; D possibly corresponds to TRBD1 (6 bases). This CDR3 region has 15 residues. Deletions cut 5 bases from V and 4 bases from J, with 17 bases between. The V gene's germline CDR1 is SGHVS and CDR2 FQNEAQ. CDR3 sequence reads: CASSPTGAGAYGYTF. DNA of the CDR3: TGTGCCAGCAGCCCAACGGGGGCAGGCGCCTATGGCTACACCTTC.

This clonotype was found a few times. This chain links TRBV7-2 with TRBJ2-3, with TRBD2 identical over 15 bases. CDR1 and CDR2 (germline): SGHTA, FQGNSA. V trimming: 3 bases; J trimming: 2 bases; junction bases outside the gene matches: 9. This CDR3 comprises 19 residues. CDR3 coding DNA: TGTGCCAGCAGCTTGGGACTAGCGGGGGGTCCTCCTCCCACAGATACGCAGTATTTT. Protein product: CASSLGLAGGPPPTDTQYF.

The chain has TRBV7-2 and TRBJ2-2; tentatively, D is TRBD1 or TRBD2 (5 bases each). CDR1 SGHTA and CDR2 FQGNSA come from the germline V gene. This CDR3 is built from 18 residues. The germline V and J ends were trimmed by 1 base and 0 bases, with 15 bases remaining between them. CDR3 DNA: TGTGCCAGCAGCTTAGATCCCCCCGGGGCGTCGAACACCGGGGAGCTGTTTTTT. Amino acids: CASSLDPPGASNTGELFF.

Worth noting for this clonotype: At one end the junction does not follow the germline gene, possibly because of a read error. This chain joins TRBV7-8 and TRBJ2-7; D perhaps matches TRBD1 (5 bases). CDR3 length: 17 amino acids. From germline, CDR1 is SGHVS and CDR2 FQNEAQ. CDR3 loop: CAGSRWGGGVYSYEQYF. The CDR3 coding sequence is TGTGCCGGCAGCCGATGGGGCGGCGGCGTCTACTCCTACGAGCAGTACTTC. The whole variable domain, remainder taken from reference TRBV7-8 and TRBJ2-7, is GAGVSQSPRYKVAKRGQDVALRCDPISGHVSLFWYQQALGQGPEFLTYFQNEAQLDKSGLPSDRFFAERPEGSVSTLKIQRTQQEDSAVYLCAGSRWGGGVYSYEQYFGPGTRLTVT.

The CDR3 loop reads CASIGGGSPNTGELFF. The CDR3 DNA reads TGTGCCAGCATAGGCGGCGGGAGCCCAAATACCGGGGAGCTGTTTTTT. The rearrangement joins TRBV6-6 to TRBJ2-2; 7 bases are shared with TRBD2. Germline V lookup: CDR1 MNHNY, CDR2 SVGAGI (reference sequence). Trimming cost V 7 bases and J 5 bases; bases outside gene matches: 13. This CDR3 contains 16 residues.

The chain carries TRBV7-2 and TRBJ1-1, with D unresolved. The CDR3 is 14 residues long. Germline V gene sequence: CDR1 SGHTA, CDR2 FQGNSA. V was cut by 5 bases and J by 4 bases, with 14 bases left in between. The chain's CDR3 is CASSLRSRGTEAFF. The CDR3 bases are TGTGCCAGCAGCCTACGTAGTCGGGGCACTGAAGCTTTCTTT.

Here the CDR3 DNA reads TGCGCCAGCAGCCAAGGCCCGGGCTCTGGGGCCAACGTCCTGACTTTC. This translates into CASSQGPGSGANVLTF. The J gene is TRBJ2-6, the V gene TRBV4-3; D gene ambiguous. Germline CDR1 and CDR2: LGHNA and YSLEER. Between the trimmed V and J ends, which lost 1 base and 0 bases, there was a span of 7 bases. The length of the CDR3 is 16 residues.

V is TRBV7-2 and J is TRBJ2-1, with D tentatively TRBD2 (6 bases). The germline gives CDR1 SGHTA, CDR2 FQGNSA. Deletions cut 6 bases from V and 5 bases from J, with 20 bases between. The length of the CDR3 is 16 residues. The CDR3 here is CASSQDSGGNHNEQFF. The CDR3 region has the DNA TGTGCCAGCAGTCAAGATAGTGGCGGGAATCACAATGAGCAGTTCTTC.

The genes are TRBV2 and TRBJ2-3, with D possibly being TRBD2 (5 bases). This CDR3 has 14 residues. Trimming removed 6 bases at V and 0 bases at J, with 10 bases between. Germline-derived CDR1 and CDR2 are SNHLY and FYNNEI. CDR3 nucleotides: TGTGCCAGCAGGCGGACTGCTAGCACAGATACGCAGTATTTT. Its protein is CASRRTASTDTQYF.

This CDR3 reads CAISRGVNTEAFF. As DNA, the CDR3 is TGTGCCATCAGCAGGGGCGTGAACACTGAAGCTTTCTTT. The V gene is TRBV10-3, the J gene TRBJ1-1, with D perhaps TRBD1 (6 bases). Germline V CDR1 and CDR2: ENHRY, SYGVKD. The CDR3 is 13 amino acids. Trimming stripped 6 bases from V and 0 bases from J, with 8 bases between.

This clonotype was counted between two and nine times. The V gene is TRBV19, the J gene TRBJ1-5; 7 bases line up with TRBD1. The length of the CDR3 is 15 residues. Per germline, CDR1 LNHDA and CDR2 SQIVND (reference sequence). J gave up 7 bases and V 3 bases, and 9 bases lay outside the gene matches. The CDR3 loop is CASSIDRAVEQPQHF. CDR3 DNA sequence: TGTGCCAGTAGTATCGACAGGGCGGTAGAACAGCCCCAGCATTTT.

This clonotype was counted only a few times. This chain connects TRBV12-3 or TRBV12-4 to TRBJ1-4, with D uncertain. V was pared by 1 base and J by 4 bases, with 10 bases between. The length of the CDR3 is 15 residues. CDR3 nucleotides: TGTGCCAGCAGTTTAGGGGCCAGCCTTAATGAAAAACTGTTTTTT. Encoded protein: CASSLGASLNEKLFF.

A remark on this clonotype: Relative to the germline gene, one junction end is altered; a read error may explain this. The DNA of the CDR3 is TGTGTCAGTAGTATCGGAGCGGGGATCACAGATACGCAGTATTTT. This codes for CVSSIGAGITDTQYF. The rearrangement uses TRBV19 and TRBJ2-3, with 7 bases lining up with TRBD2. Germline V gene sequence: CDR1 LNHDA, CDR2 SQIVND (reference sequence). This CDR3 contains 15 residues. Together with reference TRBV19 and TRBJ2-3, the CDR3 gives the full variable domain: DGGITQSPKYLFRKEGQNVTLSCEQNLNHDAMYWYRQDPGQGLRLIYYSQIVNDFQKGDIAEGYSVSREKKESFPLTVTSAQKNPTAFYLCVSSIGAGITDTQYFGPGTRLTVL.

The chain carries TRBV29-1 and TRBJ2-1, with 7 bases aligning to TRBD2. Germline-derived CDR1 and CDR2 are SQVTM and ANQGSEA. There are 18 residues in the CDR3. V lost 6 bases to trimming and J lost 0 bases; unmatched junction nucleotides: 17. In nucleotides, the CDR3 is TGCAGCGTCCCGTTCGGACTAGGCAAGGCCTCCTCCTACAATGAGCAGTTCTTC. It is translated as CSVPFGLGKASSYNEQFF.

The chain recombines TRBV7-2 with TRBJ1-3; D not resolved. Trimming left V 3 bases short and J 0 bases short, with 12 bases between. The germline V gene encodes CDR1 SGHTA and CDR2 FQGNSA. This CDR3 has 16 residues. The CDR3 DNA reads TGTGCCAGCAGCTTGTATAGCCGCCTCTCTGGAAACACCATATATTTT. The encoded protein is CASSLYSRLSGNTIYF.

This chain links TRBV19 with TRBJ2-7; TRBD2 matches at 12 bases. Trimming removed 6 bases from V and 3 bases from J; junction bases left unmatched: 12. Germline CDR1 LNHDA, CDR2 SQIVND (reference sequence). The CDR3 sequence is 17 residues long. DNA for the CDR3: TGTGCCAGTAGCCGGGGACTAGCGGGTCTCAGTATCTACGAGCAGTACTTC. Its protein is CASSRGLAGLSIYEQYF.

Details on this clonotype: Relative to the germline gene, one junction end is altered; a read error may explain this. The genes are TRBV7-6 and TRBJ2-2, with D perhaps TRBD2 (6 bases). Per germline, CDR1 SGHVS and CDR2 FNYEAQ. The CDR3 runs to 14 residues. This CDR3 is CASSSTRGTGGLFF. In DNA, the CDR3 is TGTGCCAGCAGCTCTACTAGAGGCACCGGGGGGCTGTTTTTT.

This chain connects TRBV5-1 to TRBJ2-3; D uncertain. The CDR3 extends over 13 amino acids. V gave up 4 bases and J gave up 4 bases, with 10 bases separating them. Germline assignment: CDR1 SGHRS and CDR2 YFSETQ. The CDR3 loop reads CASSQNPPDTQYF. The CDR3 DNA is TGCGCCAGCAGCCAAAACCCCCCAGATACGCAGTATTTT.

This clonotype turned up a few times. This rearrangement joins TRBV7-2 to TRBJ2-7; D remains unclear. V was clipped by 5 bases and J by 4 bases, with 21 bases between them. This CDR3 has 16 residues. Germline CDR1 SGHTA, CDR2 FQGNSA. In DNA form, the CDR3 reads TGTGCCAGCAGCCTAGATCGGTGGGCTAGTACTTACGAGCAGTACTTC. It codes for CASSLDRWASTYEQYF. Looking up the rest from reference TRBV7-2 and TRBJ2-7 gives the full variable domain: GAGVSQSPSNKVTEKGKDVELRCDPISGHTALYWYRQSLGQGLEFLIYFQGNSAPDKSGLPSDRFSAERTGGSVSTLTIQRTQQEDSAVYLCASSLDRWASTYEQYFGPGTRLTVT.

The V call is TRBV28, the J call TRBJ2-2, with TRBD2 matching 10 bases. The ends lost 7 bases at V and 8 bases at J; junction bases unmatched: 13. This CDR3 has 16 residues. Germline assignment: CDR1 MDHEN and CDR2 SYDVKM. In DNA, the CDR3 is TGTGCCAGCAAACTCGCCGGGACTAGCGTTCCTGGGGAGCTGTTTTTT. Its translation is CASKLAGTSVPGELFF.